This T cell receptor (beta chain) was sequenced during a study of cytomegalovirus exposure and HLA in healthy donors. Trimming took 3 bases from V and 8 from J; bases not matched to a gene: 10. Germline V gives CDR1 MDHEN, CDR2 SYDVKM. The CDR3 is 16 residues long. This clone was observed once. Primers: 60 Vbeta forward and 13 Jbeta reverse. Libraries were prepared by immunoSEQ multiplex PCR; TCRdb keeps only in-frame clonotypes and omits some of them. The sample consists of approximately 140,000 clones, more than 75% of them appearing once. Sequenced input: PBMCs. The chain employs TRBV28 and TRBJ2-2; 9 bases fit TRBD2. The source of this sequence is a human donor in good health. CDR3 nucleotide sequence: TGTGCCAGCAGTTTTAGCGCGGGAGGGTCATCTGGGGAGCTGTTTTTT. Translating it yields CASSFSAGGSSGELFF. Drawing the rest from reference TRBV28 and TRBJ2-2, the complete variable domain is DVKVTQSSRYLVKRTGEKVFLECVQDMDHENMFWYRQDPGLGLRLIYFSYDVKMKEKGDIPEGYSVSREKKERFSLILESASTNQTSMYLCASSFSAGGSSGELFFGEGSRLTVL.